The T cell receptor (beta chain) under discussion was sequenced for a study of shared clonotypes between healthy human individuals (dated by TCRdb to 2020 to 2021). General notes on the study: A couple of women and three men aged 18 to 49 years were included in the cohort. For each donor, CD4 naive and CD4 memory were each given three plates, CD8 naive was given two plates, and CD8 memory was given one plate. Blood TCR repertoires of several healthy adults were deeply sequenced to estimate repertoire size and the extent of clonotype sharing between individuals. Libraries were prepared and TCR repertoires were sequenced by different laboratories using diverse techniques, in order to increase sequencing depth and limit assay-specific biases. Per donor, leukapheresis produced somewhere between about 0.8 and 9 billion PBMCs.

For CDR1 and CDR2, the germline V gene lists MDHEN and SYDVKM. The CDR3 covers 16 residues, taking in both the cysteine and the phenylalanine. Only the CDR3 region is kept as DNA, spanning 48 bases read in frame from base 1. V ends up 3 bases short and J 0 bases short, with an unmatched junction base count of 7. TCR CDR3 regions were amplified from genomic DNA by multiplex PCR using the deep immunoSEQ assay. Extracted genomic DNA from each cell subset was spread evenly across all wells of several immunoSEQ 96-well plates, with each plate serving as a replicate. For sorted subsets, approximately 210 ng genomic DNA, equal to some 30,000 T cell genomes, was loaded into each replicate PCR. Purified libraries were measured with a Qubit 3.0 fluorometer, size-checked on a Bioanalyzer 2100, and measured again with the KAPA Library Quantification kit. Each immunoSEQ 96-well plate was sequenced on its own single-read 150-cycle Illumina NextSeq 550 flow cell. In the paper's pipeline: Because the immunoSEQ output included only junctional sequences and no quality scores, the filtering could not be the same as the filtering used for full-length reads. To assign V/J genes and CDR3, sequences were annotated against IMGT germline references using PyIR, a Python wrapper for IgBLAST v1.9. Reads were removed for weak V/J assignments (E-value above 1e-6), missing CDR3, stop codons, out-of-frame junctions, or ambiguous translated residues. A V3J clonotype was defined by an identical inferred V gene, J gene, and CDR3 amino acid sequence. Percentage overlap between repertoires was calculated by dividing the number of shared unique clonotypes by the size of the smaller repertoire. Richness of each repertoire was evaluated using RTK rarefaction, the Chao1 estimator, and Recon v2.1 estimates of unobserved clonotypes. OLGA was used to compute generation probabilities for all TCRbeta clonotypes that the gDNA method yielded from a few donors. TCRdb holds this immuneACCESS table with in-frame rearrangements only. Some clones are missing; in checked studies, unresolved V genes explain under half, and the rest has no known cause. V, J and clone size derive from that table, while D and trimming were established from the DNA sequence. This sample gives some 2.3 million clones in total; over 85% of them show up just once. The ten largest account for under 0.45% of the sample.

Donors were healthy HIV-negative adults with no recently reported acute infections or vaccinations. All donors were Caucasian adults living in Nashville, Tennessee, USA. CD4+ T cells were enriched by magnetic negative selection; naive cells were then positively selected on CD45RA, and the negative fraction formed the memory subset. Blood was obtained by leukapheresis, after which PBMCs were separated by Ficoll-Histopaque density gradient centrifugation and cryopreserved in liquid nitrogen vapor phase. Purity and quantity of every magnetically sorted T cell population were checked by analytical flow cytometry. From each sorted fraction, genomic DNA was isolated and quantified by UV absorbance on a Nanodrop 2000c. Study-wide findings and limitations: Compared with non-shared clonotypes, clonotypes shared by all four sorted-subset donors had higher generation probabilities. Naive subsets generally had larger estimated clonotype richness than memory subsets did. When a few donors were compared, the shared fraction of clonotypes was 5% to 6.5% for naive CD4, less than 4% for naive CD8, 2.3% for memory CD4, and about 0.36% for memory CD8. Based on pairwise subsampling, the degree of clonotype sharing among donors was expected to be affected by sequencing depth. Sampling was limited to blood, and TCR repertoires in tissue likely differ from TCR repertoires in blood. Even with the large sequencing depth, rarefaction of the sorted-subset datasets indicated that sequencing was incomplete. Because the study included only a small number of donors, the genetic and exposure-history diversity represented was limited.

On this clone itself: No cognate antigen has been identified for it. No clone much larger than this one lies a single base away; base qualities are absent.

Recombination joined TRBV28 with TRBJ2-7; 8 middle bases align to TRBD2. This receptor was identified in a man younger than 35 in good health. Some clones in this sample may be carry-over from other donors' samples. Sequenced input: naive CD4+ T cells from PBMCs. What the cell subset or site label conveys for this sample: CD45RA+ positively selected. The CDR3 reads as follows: CASSFSPGGRSYEQYF. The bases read TGTGCCAGCAGTTTCTCCCCGGGAGGGCGCTCCTACGAGCAGTACTTC.